This T cell receptor (beta chain) was captured in a study of cytomegalovirus exposure and HLA in healthy donors. Turning to the study itself: Ancestry clustering placed around four fifths of roughly 400 genotyped donors in the Caucasian-associated cluster. Notes on the study in general: In a later analysis, TCR beta V- and J-gene trimming was associated with a missense DCLRE1C variant. Productive status was seen about 87% or about 30% of the time for most TCR beta V segments in an earlier analysis. TRBV6-2, TRBV6-3 and some other V segments were excluded as indistinguishable.

There are 15 residues in the CDR3. V shed 4 bases and J 7 bases; nucleotides not matched to a gene: 13. Per the germline V gene, CDR1 is SGHRS and CDR2 is YFSETQ. PCR involved 60 Vbeta and 13 Jbeta primers. Assay used: immunoSEQ multiplex PCR; TCRdb lists only in-frame clones, some missing. The sample shows roughly 150,000 clones, roughly four fifths of them seen only once. Regarding this clone: The antigen remains unidentified.

This clonotype was obtained from a man aged 25-45 years in good health and CMV-seropositive. The chain carries TRBV5-1 and TRBJ2-7, with 8 bases lining up with TRBD1. Material for sequencing was PBMCs. This CDR3 reads CASSVTGTGSGEQYF. The CDR3, as DNA: TGCGCCAGCAGCGTAACCGGGACAGGTTCCGGGGAGCAGTACTTC.